This TCR beta chain was captured by sequencing in a study of blood T cells in healthy people across ages. General study findings and limits: The unknown donor CMV status may have confounded expanded clonotype changes.

With a J-beta primer mix and a sample-barcoded 5' primer, a second PCR ran about 7 to 11 cycles. TCRdb passed the 5' RACE reads through MiXCR, listing each CDR3 protein once. The data hold some 670,000 distinct CDR3 sequences, with more than 45% observed a single time. Notes on this clonotype: Its antigen remains unidentified.

At least 5 micrograms of total RNA were extracted per sample. Sequenced input: blood. The clonotype comes from a woman older than 75 in good health.

CDR3 coding DNA: TGTGCCAGCTCAGGCCCACAGGGAACGTACGGCTCTGGAAACACCATATATTTT. Amino acids: CASSGPQGTYGSGNTIYF. The chain couples TRBV18 to TRBJ1-3; D perhaps matches TRBD1 (6 bases). Germline V CDR1 and CDR2: KGHSH, LQKENI. With 5 bases removed from V and 0 bases from J, the gap between germline ends came to 20 bases. This CDR3 contains 18 residues.